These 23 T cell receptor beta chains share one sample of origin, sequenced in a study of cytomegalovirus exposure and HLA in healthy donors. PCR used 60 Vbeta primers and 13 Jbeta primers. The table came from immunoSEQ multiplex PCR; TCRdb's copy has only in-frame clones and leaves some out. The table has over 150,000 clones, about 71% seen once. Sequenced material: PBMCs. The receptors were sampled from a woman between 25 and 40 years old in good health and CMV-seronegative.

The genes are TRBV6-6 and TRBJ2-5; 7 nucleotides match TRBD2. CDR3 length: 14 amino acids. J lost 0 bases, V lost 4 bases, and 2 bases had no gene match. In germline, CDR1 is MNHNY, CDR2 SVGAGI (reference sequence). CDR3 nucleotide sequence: TGTGCCAGCAGTTCAGCGGGACACCAAGAGACCCAGTACTTC. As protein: CASSSAGHQETQYF.

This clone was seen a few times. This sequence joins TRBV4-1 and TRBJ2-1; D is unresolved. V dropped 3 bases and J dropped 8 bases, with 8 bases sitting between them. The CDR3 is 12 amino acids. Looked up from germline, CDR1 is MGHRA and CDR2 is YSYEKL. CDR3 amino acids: CASSQMADEQFF. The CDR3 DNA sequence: TGCGCCAGCAGCCAGATGGCAGATGAGCAGTTCTTC.

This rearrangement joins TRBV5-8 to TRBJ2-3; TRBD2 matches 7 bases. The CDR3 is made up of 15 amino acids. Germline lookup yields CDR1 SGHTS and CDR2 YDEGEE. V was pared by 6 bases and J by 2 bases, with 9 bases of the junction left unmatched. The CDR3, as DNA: TGTGCCAGCACCATTAGCGGGTACTACACAGATACGCAGTATTTT. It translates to CASTISGYYTDTQYF.

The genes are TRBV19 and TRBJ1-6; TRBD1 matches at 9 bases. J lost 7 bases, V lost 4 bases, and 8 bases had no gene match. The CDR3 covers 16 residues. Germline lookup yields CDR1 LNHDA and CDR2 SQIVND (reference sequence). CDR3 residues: CASSKGQGNKNSPLHF. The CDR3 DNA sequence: TGTGCCAGTAGTAAGGGACAGGGAAATAAAAATTCACCCCTCCACTTT.

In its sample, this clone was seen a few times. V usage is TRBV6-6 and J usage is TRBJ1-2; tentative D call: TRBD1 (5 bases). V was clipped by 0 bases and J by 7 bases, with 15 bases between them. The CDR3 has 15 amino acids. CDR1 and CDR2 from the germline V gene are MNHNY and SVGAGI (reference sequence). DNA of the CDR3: TGTGCCAGCAGTTACTCCCCCGAAGACAGTCGTGGCTACACCTTC. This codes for CASSYSPEDSRGYTF.

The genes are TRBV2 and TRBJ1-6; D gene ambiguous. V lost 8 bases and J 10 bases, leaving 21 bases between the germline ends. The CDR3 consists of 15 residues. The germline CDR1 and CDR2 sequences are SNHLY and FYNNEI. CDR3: CASYYSSGVRSPLHF. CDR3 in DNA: TGTGCCAGCTATTATTCTTCCGGGGTTCGCTCACCCCTCCACTTT.

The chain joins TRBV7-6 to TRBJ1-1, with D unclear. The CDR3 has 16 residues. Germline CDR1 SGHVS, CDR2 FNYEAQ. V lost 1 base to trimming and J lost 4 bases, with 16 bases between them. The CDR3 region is CASSLGDWIPTTEAFF. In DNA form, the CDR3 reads TGTGCCAGCAGCTTAGGAGACTGGATTCCGACCACTGAAGCTTTCTTT.

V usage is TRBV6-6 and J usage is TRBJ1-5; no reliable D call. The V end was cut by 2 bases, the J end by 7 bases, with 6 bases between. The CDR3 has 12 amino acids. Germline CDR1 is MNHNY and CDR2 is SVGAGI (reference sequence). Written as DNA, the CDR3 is TGTGCCAGCAGTTACCGGGAGCAGCCCCAGCATTTT. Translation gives CASSYREQPQHF.

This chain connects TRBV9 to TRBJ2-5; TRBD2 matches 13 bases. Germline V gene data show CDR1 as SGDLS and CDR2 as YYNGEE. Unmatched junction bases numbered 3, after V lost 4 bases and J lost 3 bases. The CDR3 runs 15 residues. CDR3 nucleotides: TGTGCCAGCAGCACCGGGACTAGCGGGAAAGAGACCCAGTACTTC. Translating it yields CASSTGTSGKETQYF.

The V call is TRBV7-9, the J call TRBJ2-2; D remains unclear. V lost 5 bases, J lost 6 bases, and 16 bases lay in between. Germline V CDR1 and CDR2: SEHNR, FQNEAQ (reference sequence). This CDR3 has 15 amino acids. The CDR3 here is CASSPHPRYPGELFF. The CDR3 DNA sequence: TGTGCCAGCAGCCCCCACCCTAGATACCCCGGGGAGCTGTTTTTT. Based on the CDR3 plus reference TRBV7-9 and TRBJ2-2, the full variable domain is DTGVSQNPRHKITKRGQNVTFRCDPISEHNRLYWYRQTLGQGPEFLTYFQNEAQLEKSRLLSDRFSAERPKGSFSTLEIQRTEQGDSAMYLCASSPHPRYPGELFFGEGSRLTVL.

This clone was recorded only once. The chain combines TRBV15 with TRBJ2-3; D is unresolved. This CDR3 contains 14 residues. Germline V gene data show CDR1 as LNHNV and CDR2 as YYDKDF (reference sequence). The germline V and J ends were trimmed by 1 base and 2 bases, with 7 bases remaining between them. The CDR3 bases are TGTGCCACCAGCAGAGTGGGCAACACAGATACGCAGTATTTT. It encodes CATSRVGNTDTQYF.

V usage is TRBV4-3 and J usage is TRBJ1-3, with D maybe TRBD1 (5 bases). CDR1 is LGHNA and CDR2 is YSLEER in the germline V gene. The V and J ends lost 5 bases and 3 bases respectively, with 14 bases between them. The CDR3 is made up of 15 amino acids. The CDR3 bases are TGCGCCAGCAGCGAACTGACAGCGAGTGGAAACACCATATATTTT. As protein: CASSELTASGNTIYF.

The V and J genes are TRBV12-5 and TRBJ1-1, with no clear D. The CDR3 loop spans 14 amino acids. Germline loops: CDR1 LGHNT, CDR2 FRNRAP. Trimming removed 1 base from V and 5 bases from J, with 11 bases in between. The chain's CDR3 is CASGLGGSSTEAFF. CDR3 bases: TGTGCTAGTGGTTTGGGAGGGAGCAGTACTGAAGCTTTCTTT.

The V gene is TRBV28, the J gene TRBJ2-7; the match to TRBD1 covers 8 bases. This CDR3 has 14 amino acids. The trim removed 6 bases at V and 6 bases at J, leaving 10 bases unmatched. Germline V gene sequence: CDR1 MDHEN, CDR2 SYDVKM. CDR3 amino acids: CASRRTGRNFEQYF. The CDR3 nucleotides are TGTGCCAGCAGAAGGACAGGGAGGAACTTCGAGCAGTACTTC.

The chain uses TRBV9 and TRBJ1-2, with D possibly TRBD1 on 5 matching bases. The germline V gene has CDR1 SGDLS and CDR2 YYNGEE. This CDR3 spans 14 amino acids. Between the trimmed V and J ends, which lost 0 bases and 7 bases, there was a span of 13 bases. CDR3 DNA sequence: TGTGCCAGCAGCGTAGGAGAAGGGAGGGGTGGCTACACCTTC. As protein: CASSVGEGRGGYTF.

This CDR3 reads CASRWTGLNEKLFF. CDR3 nucleotide sequence: TGCGCCAGCAGATGGACAGGGCTAAATGAAAAACTGTTTTTT. This rearrangement joins TRBV5-1 to TRBJ1-4; 8 bases fit TRBD1. The germline CDR1 and CDR2 sequences are SGHRS and YFSETQ. J was trimmed by 5 bases and V by 5 bases; bases with no gene match: 5. There are 14 residues in the CDR3.

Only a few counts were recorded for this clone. Written as DNA, the CDR3 is TGTGCCTGCACTAGCGGGAATGTGGGTGAGCAGTTCTTC. Its translation is CACTSGNVGEQFF. This chain connects TRBV30 to TRBJ2-1; 10 nucleotides agree with TRBD2. Germline CDR1 is GTSNPN and CDR2 is SVGIG (reference sequence). V gave up 6 bases and J gave up 9 bases; unmatched junction bases: 8. This CDR3 spans 13 amino acids.

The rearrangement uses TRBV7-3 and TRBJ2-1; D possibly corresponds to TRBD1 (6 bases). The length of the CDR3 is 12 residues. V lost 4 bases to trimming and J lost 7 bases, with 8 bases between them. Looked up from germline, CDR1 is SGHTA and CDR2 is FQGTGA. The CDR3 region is CASSYRENEQFF. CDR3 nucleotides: TGTGCCAGCAGCTACAGGGAGAATGAGCAGTTCTTC.

The CDR3 spells CASSLGQGDSNQPQHF. CDR3 DNA: TGTGCCAGCAGCTTAGGCCAGGGGGATAGCAATCAGCCCCAGCATTTT. The V and J genes are TRBV7-8 and TRBJ1-5; 7 bases are shared with TRBD1. Germline values: CDR1 SGHVS, CDR2 FQNEAQ. The CDR3 runs to 16 residues. Unmatched junction bases numbered 3, after V lost 1 base and J lost 0 bases.

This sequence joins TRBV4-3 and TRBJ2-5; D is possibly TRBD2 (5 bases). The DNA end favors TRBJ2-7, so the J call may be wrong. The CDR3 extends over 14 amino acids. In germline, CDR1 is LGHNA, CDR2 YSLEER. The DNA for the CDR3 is TGCGCCAGCAGCCAAGGGGGTAGCGAGGACGAGCAGTACTTC. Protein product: CASSQGGSEDEQYF.

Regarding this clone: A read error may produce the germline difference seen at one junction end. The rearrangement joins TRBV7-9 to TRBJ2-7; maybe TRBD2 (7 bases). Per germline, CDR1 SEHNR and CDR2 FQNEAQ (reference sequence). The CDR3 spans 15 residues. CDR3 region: CSSSPPGGATYEQYF. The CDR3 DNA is TGTTCCAGCAGCCCCCCTGGGGGGGCCACCTACGAGCAGTACTTC.

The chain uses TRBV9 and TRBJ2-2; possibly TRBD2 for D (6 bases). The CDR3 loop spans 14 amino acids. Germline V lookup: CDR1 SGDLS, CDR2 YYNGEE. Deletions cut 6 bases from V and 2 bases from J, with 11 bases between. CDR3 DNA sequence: TGTGCCAGCACCCCCGGGACTAACACCGGGGAGCTGTTTTTT. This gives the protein CASTPGTNTGELFF.

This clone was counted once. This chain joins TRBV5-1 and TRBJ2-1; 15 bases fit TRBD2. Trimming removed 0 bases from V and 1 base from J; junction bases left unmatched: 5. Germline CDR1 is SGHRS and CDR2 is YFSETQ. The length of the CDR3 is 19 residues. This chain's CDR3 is CASSLVGTSGRKSYNEQFF. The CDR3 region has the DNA TGCGCCAGCAGCTTGGTGGGGACTAGCGGGAGGAAATCCTACAATGAGCAGTTCTTC.